Below are 10 T cell receptor beta chains sequenced from a single sample in a study of cytomegalovirus exposure and HLA in healthy donors (dated by TCRdb to 2016 to 2017). To prepare the library, the immunoSEQ multiplex PCR assay was applied. A mixture of 60 forward primers for TCR Vbeta segments and 13 reverse primers for TCR Jbeta segments was used in the multiplex PCR. TCRdb stores this immuneACCESS table with in-frame sequences only. Part of the clones is absent; in the studies checked, under half of the shortfall reflects unresolved V genes, and no reason is known for the rest. This sample has over 110,000 clones in its table, and 80% of those were observed once. The biggest ten clones account for over 1% of the sample. The sequenced material came from PBMCs. The receptors come from a male donor in good health and CMV-seropositive.

J is TRBJ1-2 and V is TRBV30, with 7 bases identical to TRBD1. V gave up 2 bases and J gave up 8 bases; unmatched junction bases: 11. Looked up from germline, CDR1 is GTSNPN and CDR2 is SVGIG (reference sequence). The length of the CDR3 is 14 residues. CDR3 in amino acids: CAWSPRGWRSGYTF. CDR3 DNA: TGTGCCTGGAGTCCCAGGGGGTGGAGGTCCGGCTACACCTTC.

This chain uses TRBV10-3 with TRBJ1-3; D is ambiguous. Germline CDR1 and CDR2: ENHRY and SYGVKD. The CDR3 loop spans 12 amino acids. V lost 7 bases to trimming and J lost 1 base, with 5 bases between them. The CDR3 protein is CAIKTSGNTIYF. In nucleotides, the CDR3 is TGTGCCATCAAAACATCTGGAAACACCATATATTTT.

The chain combines TRBV10-2 with TRBJ2-3, with 10 bases that match TRBD2. Germline assignment: CDR1 WSHSY and CDR2 SAAADI. The junction had 8 bases not matched to a gene; V was cut back by 2 bases and J by 3 bases. The CDR3 runs 17 residues. This CDR3 is CASSEELAGGLTDTQYF. The CDR3 bases are TGCGCCAGCAGTGAGGAATTAGCGGGAGGACTGACAGATACGCAGTATTTT.

The chain employs TRBV25-1 and TRBJ2-3; 12 bases are a match to TRBD2. Trimming took 3 bases from V and 3 from J; bases not matched to a gene: 10. The CDR3 sequence is 18 residues long. Germline V gives CDR1 MGHDK, CDR2 SYGVNS. The CDR3 spells CASSDRLAGEVGTDTQYF. CDR3 nucleotides: TGTGCCAGCAGTGATCGACTAGCGGGGGAGGTTGGGACAGATACGCAGTATTTT. Drawing the rest from reference TRBV25-1 and TRBJ2-3, the complete variable domain is EADIYQTPRYLVIGTGKKITLECSQTMGHDKMYWYQQDPGMELHLIHYSYGVNSTEKGDLSSESTVSRIRTEHFPLTLESARPSHTSQYLCASSDRLAGEVGTDTQYFGPGTRLTVL.

The chain links TRBV18 to TRBJ2-5, with 10 bases that match TRBD2. The J call may be faulty, since TRBJ2-7 better matches the DNA end. The CDR3 length is 14 residues. Germline V gene data show CDR1 as KGHSH and CDR2 as LQKENI. CDR3 amino acids: CASSPASGRNEQYF. The CDR3 DNA is TGTGCCAGCTCACCAGCTAGCGGGAGAAACGAGCAGTACTTC.

V is TRBV10-3 and J is TRBJ2-1; perhaps TRBD1 as D (6 bases). Trimming cost V 3 bases and J 6 bases, with 15 bases left between them. The CDR3 spans 15 residues. Germline V gene lookup returns CDR1 ENHRY and CDR2 SYGVKD. The CDR3 DNA reads TGTGCCATCAGTGACTGGGGGCGCGTTGGCAATGAGCAGTTCTTC. Protein sequence: CAISDWGRVGNEQFF.

The J gene is TRBJ2-7, the V gene TRBV4-3, with 8 bases identical to TRBD2. The CDR3 length is 15 residues. Trimming removed 3 bases from V and 3 bases from J; junction bases left unmatched: 7. Germline V CDR1 and CDR2: LGHNA, YSLEER. In nucleotides, the CDR3 is TGCGCCAGCAGCCATTCAGCGGGAGAAAACTACGAGCAGTACTTC. Protein sequence: CASSHSAGENYEQYF.

A few counts support this clone. The chain links TRBV5-6 to TRBJ1-4, with D maybe TRBD1 (5 bases). The V end lost 6 bases, the J end lost 6 bases, and 15 bases lay between the germline ends. Germline loops: CDR1 SGHDT, CDR2 YYEEEE. The CDR3 is 14 residues long. CDR3 sequence reads: CASTLGVTDEKLFF. In DNA, the CDR3 is TGTGCCAGCACTCTGGGTGTGACAGATGAAAAACTGTTTTTT.

The chain carries TRBV7-9 and TRBJ2-5, with unresolved D. The end of the DNA aligns better with TRBJ2-7, so the J call may be wrong. Germline V gene lookup returns CDR1 SEHNR and CDR2 FQNEAQ (reference sequence). This CDR3 is 13 amino acids long. In DNA form, the CDR3 reads TGTGCCAGCAGCTTTGCAGGATCCTACGAGCAGTACTTC. It encodes CASSFAGSYEQYF.

A remark on this clone: This sample includes further DNA sequences coding for the same CDR3. The chain recombines TRBV29-1 with TRBJ1-1; 7 bases map to TRBD1. This CDR3 has 15 residues. With 3 bases clipped from V and 3 bases from J, the junction kept 10 bases outside the gene matches. From germline, CDR1 is SQVTM and CDR2 ANQGSEA. The CDR3 sequence: CSVEGEGGADTEAFF. DNA for the CDR3: TGCAGCGTTGAGGGGGAAGGGGGCGCGGACACTGAAGCTTTCTTT.